These 9 T cell receptor beta chains originate from one sample sequenced in a study of T cells in narcolepsy. Profiling relied on immunoSEQ multiplex PCR, and the TCRdb table lists in-frame clones only, not all of them. The table has tens of thousands of clones, about 85% seen once. Material: CD45RA- memory CD4+ T cells from PBMCs. The receptors were sampled from a human donor with narcolepsy.

The chain has TRBV9 and TRBJ2-1, with 14 bases matching TRBD2. The CDR3 covers 18 residues. J was trimmed by 0 bases and V by 4 bases; bases with no gene match: 6. Germline V gene lookup returns CDR1 SGDLS and CDR2 YYNGEE. The CDR3 sequence: CASSPRTSGRFSYNEQFF. The CDR3 DNA reads as TGTGCCAGCAGCCCGAGGACTAGCGGGAGGTTCTCCTACAATGAGCAGTTCTTC. Filled out from reference TRBV9 and TRBJ2-1, the complete variable domain reads DSGVTQTPKHLITATGQRVTLRCSPRSGDLSVYWYQQSLDQGLQFLIQYYNGEERAKGNILERFSAQQFPDLHSELNLSSLELGDSALYFCASSPRTSGRFSYNEQFFGPGTRLTVL.

This chain links TRBV11-2 with TRBJ2-7; 9 bases align to TRBD1. This CDR3 spans 15 amino acids. From germline, CDR1 is SGHAT and CDR2 FQNNGV. Unmatched junction bases numbered 7, after V lost 1 base and J lost 6 bases. CDR3 sequence reads: CASSLVRGQGFEQYF. CDR3 sequence (DNA): TGTGCCAGCAGCTTAGTCCGGGGACAGGGATTCGAGCAGTACTTC.

The chain uses TRBV7-2 and TRBJ1-2; D is perhaps TRBD1 (5 bases). The CDR3 runs to 15 residues. Per the germline V gene, CDR1 is SGHTA and CDR2 is FQGNSA. V was shortened by 1 base and J by 0 bases, with 9 bases between the two germline ends. CDR3 nucleotides: TGTGCCAGCAGCTTAGGAGGGGTAGCTAACTATGGCTACACCTTC. It translates to CASSLGGVANYGYTF. Full variable domain (rest looked up from reference TRBV7-2 and TRBJ1-2): GAGVSQSPSNKVTEKGKDVELRCDPISGHTALYWYRQSLGQGLEFLIYFQGNSAPDKSGLPSDRFSAERTGGSVSTLTIQRTQQEDSAVYLCASSLGGVANYGYTFGSGTRLTVV.

The chain recombines TRBV25-1 with TRBJ1-2, with TRBD1 matching over 7 bases. Germline V gives CDR1 MGHDK, CDR2 SYGVNS. The CDR3 is made up of 14 amino acids. Germline trimming cut 4 bases from V and 7 bases from J; bases unmatched to any gene: 9. DNA for the CDR3: TGTGCCAGCAGTGGGATAGGGGGCGCGCGTGGCTACACCTTC. This gives the protein CASSGIGGARGYTF.

The V gene is TRBV4-1, the J gene TRBJ1-1; 7 bases align to TRBD1. V dropped 4 bases and J dropped 5; count of bases not matched to a gene: 7. The CDR3 contains 14 residues. Germline V gene sequence: CDR1 MGHRA, CDR2 YSYEKL. The CDR3 DNA reads as TGCGCCAGCAGCCCGACAGGGTACGGGACTGAAGCTTTCTTT. Residues: CASSPTGYGTEAFF.

This clone has just a few counts. The chain has TRBV6-6 and TRBJ1-5; D call uncertain. CDR3 length equals 13 residues. CDR1 is MNHNY and CDR2 is SVGAGI in the germline V gene (reference sequence). V was cut by 5 bases and J by 4 bases, with 9 bases left in between. The CDR3 DNA sequence: TGTGCCAGCAGTCAGCTGCCGAATCAGCCCCAGCATTTT. Amino acids: CASSQLPNQPQHF.

The genes are TRBV2 and TRBJ2-3, with D possibly being TRBD1 (6 bases). CDR3 size: 16 residues. Per germline, CDR1 SNHLY and CDR2 FYNNEI. V was shortened by 4 bases and J by 2 bases, with 16 bases between the two germline ends. The CDR3 nucleotides are TGTGCCAGCAGTGGAGAATGGGGGCTAGCCACAGATACGCAGTATTTT. As protein: CASSGEWGLATDTQYF.

The V call is TRBV5-1, the J call TRBJ1-1; D unclear. The CDR3 spans 14 residues. Germline V gives CDR1 SGHRS, CDR2 YFSETQ. V gave up 0 bases and J gave up 0 bases, with 6 bases separating them. The CDR3, as DNA: TGCGCCAGCAGCTTGGTCGTGATGAACACTGAAGCTTTCTTT. It codes for CASSLVVMNTEAFF.

The chain employs TRBV18 and TRBJ2-7; 7 bases match TRBD1. Germline CDR1 is KGHSH and CDR2 is LQKENI. The CDR3 spans 15 residues. With 3 bases clipped from V and 2 bases from J, the junction kept 7 bases outside the gene matches. The CDR3 loop reads CASSPKIQGTYEQYF. The CDR3 DNA follows: TGTGCCAGCTCACCGAAGATACAGGGGACCTACGAGCAGTACTTC.